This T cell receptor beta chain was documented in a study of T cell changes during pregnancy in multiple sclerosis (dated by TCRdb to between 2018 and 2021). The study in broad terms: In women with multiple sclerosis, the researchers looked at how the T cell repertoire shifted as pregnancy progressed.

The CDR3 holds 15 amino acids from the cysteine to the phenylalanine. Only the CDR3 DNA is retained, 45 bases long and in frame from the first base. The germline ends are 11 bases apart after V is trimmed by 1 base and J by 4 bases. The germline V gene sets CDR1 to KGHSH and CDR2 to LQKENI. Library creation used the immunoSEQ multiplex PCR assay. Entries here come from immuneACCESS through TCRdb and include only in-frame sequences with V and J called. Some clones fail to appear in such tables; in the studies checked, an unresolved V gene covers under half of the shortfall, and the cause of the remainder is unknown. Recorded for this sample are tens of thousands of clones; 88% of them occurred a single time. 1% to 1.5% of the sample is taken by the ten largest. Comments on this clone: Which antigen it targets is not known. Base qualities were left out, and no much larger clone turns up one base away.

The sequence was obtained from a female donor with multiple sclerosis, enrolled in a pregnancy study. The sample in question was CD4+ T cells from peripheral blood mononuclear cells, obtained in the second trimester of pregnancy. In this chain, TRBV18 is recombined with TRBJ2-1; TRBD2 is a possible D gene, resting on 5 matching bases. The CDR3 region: CASSPQTGGYNEQFF. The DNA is TGTGCCAGCTCACCACAAACTGGCGGGTACAATGAGCAGTTCTTC.